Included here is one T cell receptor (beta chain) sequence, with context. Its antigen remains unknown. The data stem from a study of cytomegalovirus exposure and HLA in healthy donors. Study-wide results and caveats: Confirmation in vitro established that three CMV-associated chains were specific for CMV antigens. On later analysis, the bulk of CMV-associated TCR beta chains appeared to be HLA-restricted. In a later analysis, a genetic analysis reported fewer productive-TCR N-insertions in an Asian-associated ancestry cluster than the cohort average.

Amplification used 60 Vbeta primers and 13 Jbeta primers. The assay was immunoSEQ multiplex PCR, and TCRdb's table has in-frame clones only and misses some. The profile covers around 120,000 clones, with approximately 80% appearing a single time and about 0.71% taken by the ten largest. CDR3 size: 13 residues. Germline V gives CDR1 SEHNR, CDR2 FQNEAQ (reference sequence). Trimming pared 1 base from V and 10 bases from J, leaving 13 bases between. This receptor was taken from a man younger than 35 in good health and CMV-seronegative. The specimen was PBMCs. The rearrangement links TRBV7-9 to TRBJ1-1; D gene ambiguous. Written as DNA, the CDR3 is TGTGCCAGCAGCTTAGTCCTCCTTCGGGGAGCTTTCTTT. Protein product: CASSLVLLRGAFF.